The text below deals with one T cell receptor (beta chain). These data belong to a study of cytomegalovirus exposure and HLA in healthy donors. The PCR made use of 60 Vbeta and 13 Jbeta primers. Clones were sequenced by immunoSEQ multiplex PCR, and TCRdb holds only the in-frame ones, with some missing. This sample has around 70,000 clones, with 65% to 80% found just once. This CDR3 is built from 14 residues. Germline V gene lookup returns CDR1 LNHDA and CDR2 SQIVND (reference sequence). Trimming removed 5 bases from V and 0 bases from J; junction bases left unmatched: 3. The sequenced sample consisted of PBMCs. The chain joins TRBV19 to TRBJ2-5, with TRBD1 identical over 7 bases. This sequence originates from a man between 65 and 85 years old in good health and CMV-seronegative. The CDR3 spells CASSVQGNQETQYF. CDR3 bases: TGTGCCAGTAGTGTACAGGGGAACCAAGAGACCCAGTACTTC.